Sequencing of this T cell receptor beta chain was carried out in a study of OX40 agonist ivuxolimab in advanced cancers. Overall study context: Those enrolled were around 87% male, with a mean age of about 66 years and ages from about 20 to 85. Partial responses were seen in three patients, one with hepatocellular carcinoma and two with cutaneous melanoma.

V was clipped by 3 bases and J by 2 bases; unmatched bases: 7. The germline V gene has CDR1 SEHNR and CDR2 FQNEAQ (reference sequence). CDR3 length: 15 amino acids. Sequencing was performed with immunoSEQ multiplex PCR; in TCRdb, only in-frame clones are kept and a portion is missing. The sample comprises 20,000 or so clones, nearly 90% of which are singletons, and around 30% rests with the top ten. This material consisted of CD4+ or CD8+ T cells sorted from blood, taken in a trial of the OX40 agonist ivuxolimab. V and J are TRBV7-9 and TRBJ2-7, with 7 bases identical to TRBD1. This TCR came from an adult with an advanced solid tumor such as melanoma, head and neck, liver or kidney cancer. The CDR3 DNA reads TGTGCCAGCAGCTTGGGGACAGCAGTCCCCTACGAGCAGTACTTC. The encoded protein is CASSLGTAVPYEQYF.